Listed below are T cell receptor beta chains from one sample, sequenced in a study of T cells after yellow fever vaccination. TCRdb used MiXCR to reprocess the 5' RACE reads, holding one entry per CDR3 protein. The repertoire holds about 120,000 distinct CDR3 sequences, with 13% to 15% as singletons. This specimen was CD8+ T cells sorted from PBMCs, taken 5 days after the yellow fever booster vaccination. The receptors originated from a young man who received the YFV17D yellow fever vaccine. Both conserved end residues are part of each CDR3. D genes are given only for firm matches. For some rows the clone size is stated as once, few or many, or as a class when expanded; others skip it.

cdr3_aa cdr3_nt d_call j_call clone_size v_call
CASSLVAQGAYEQYF TGTGCCAGCAGCTTAGTGGCCCAAGGGGCCTACGAGCAGTACTTC - TRBJ2-7 many TRBV7-6
CASSLRRGGLFF TGTGCCAGCAGCTTACGCCGAGGTGGGCTGTTTTTT - TRBJ2-2 - TRBV7-9
CASSLAGGPSYNEQFF TGTGCCAGCAGCTTGGCCGGTGGACCCTCCTACAATGAGCAGTTCTTC - TRBJ2-1 - TRBV5-8
CASSFGNYGYTF TGTGCCAGCAGCTTCGGGAACTATGGCTACACCTTC - TRBJ1-2 - TRBV11-2
CASSSGTGFYNEQFF TGTGCCAGCAGTTCCGGGACAGGGTTTTACAATGAGCAGTTCTTC TRBD1 TRBJ2-1 few TRBV7-6
CSARDRGTGELFF TGCAGTGCTAGAGATCGTGGCACCGGGGAGCTGTTTTTT - TRBJ2-2 few TRBV20-1
CSVPRTGGTQYF TGCAGCGTCCCGAGGACAGGGGGTACGCAGTATTTT TRBD1 TRBJ2-3 - TRBV29-1
CASTLSGTGELFF TGTGCCAGCACCCTTTCCGGCACCGGGGAGCTGTTTTTT - TRBJ2-2 - TRBV12-3/TRBV12-4
CASSETSGGQETQYF TGTGCCAGCAGTGAAACTAGCGGGGGGCAAGAGACCCAGTACTTC TRBD2 TRBJ2-5 few TRBV6-4
CASSLMDYPSTDTQYF TGTGCCAGCAGCCTTATGGACTACCCTAGCACAGATACGCAGTATTTT - TRBJ2-3 - TRBV7-9
CASTSGLAGGSSETQYF TGTGCCAGCACTAGCGGACTAGCGGGGGGGAGTTCCGAGACCCAGTACTTC TRBD2 TRBJ2-5 - TRBV12-3/TRBV12-4
CASSWGQGYTDTQYF TGTGCCAGCAGCTGGGGACAGGGGTACACAGATACGCAGTATTTT TRBD1 TRBJ2-3 many TRBV6-5
CASSLATGGLETQYF TGTGCCAGCAGTTTAGCGACAGGGGGTTTGGAGACCCAGTACTTC TRBD1 TRBJ2-5 few TRBV12-3/TRBV12-4
CASSYAQGVSPLHF TGTGCCAGCAGTTACGCACAGGGGGTCTCACCCCTCCACTTT TRBD1 TRBJ1-6 many TRBV6-5
CASSPPEGPSAARDTQYF TGCGCCAGCAGCCCCCCCGAAGGACCCAGCGCCGCCCGGGATACGCAGTATTTT - TRBJ2-3 many TRBV4-1
CASTSPGPRETQYF TGTGCCAGTACCTCCCCGGGACCCAGGGAGACCCAGTACTTC - TRBJ2-5 few TRBV27
CASSPDWGPLGEQYF TGTGCCAGCAGTCCAGACTGGGGGCCTCTAGGGGAGCAGTACTTC - TRBJ2-7 - TRBV12-3/TRBV12-4
CSVGLAGTGTDTQYF TGCAGCGTTGGATTAGCGGGGACCGGCACAGATACGCAGTATTTT TRBD2 TRBJ2-3 - TRBV29-1
CASSQDRGPGARLYNEQFF TGCGCCAGCAGCCAAGATAGGGGCCCAGGGGCCCGACTCTACAATGAGCAGTTCTTC - TRBJ2-1 - TRBV4-3
CASSQESRVRAEQYF TGCGCCAGCAGCCAAGAGTCCAGGGTTAGGGCCGAGCAGTACTTC - TRBJ2-7 few TRBV4-3
CASSQDRAAHEQFF TGCGCCAGCAGCCAAGATAGGGCAGCCCACGAGCAGTTCTTC - TRBJ2-1 few TRBV4-3